The present entry profiles one T cell receptor beta chain with its context. Per the study methods: Amplifying reference gene primers gave estimates of nucleated cell counts. Clones were sequenced by immunoSEQ multiplex PCR, and TCRdb holds only the in-frame ones, with some missing. The D gene and trimming were derived from the DNA, and the V and J assignments and clone size from that table. Here the sample spans 97,000 or so clones, about nine tenths being singletons. V shed 2 bases and J shed 5 bases, with 15 bases lying between them. This CDR3 has 15 residues. Per the germline V gene, CDR1 is LNHDA and CDR2 is SQIVND (reference sequence). This sample was taken from a study of blood T cell repertoires in COVID-19.

The specimen sequenced was peripheral blood. This clonotype was sampled from a man aged 55 to 70 with acute or convalescent COVID-19. This chain links TRBV19 with TRBJ1-2; weak D call: TRBD1 (5 bases). The CDR3 nucleotides are TGTGCCAGTAGTATACCAAGGACACCCCTATATGGCTACACCTTC. As protein: CASSIPRTPLYGYTF. The complete variable domain, with remaining parts taken from reference TRBV19 and TRBJ1-2, reads DGGITQSPKYLFRKEGQNVTLSCEQNLNHDAMYWYRQDPGQGLRLIYYSQIVNDFQKGDIAEGYSVSREKKESFPLTVTSAQKNPTAFYLCASSIPRTPLYGYTFGSGTRLTVV.